The 26 T cell receptor beta chains below all came from one sample that was sequenced in a study of CD4 T cells in relation to SARS-CoV-2 and coronaviruses. Unexposed donor CD4+ T cells date from about 2011-2018, before the COVID-19 pandemic. Libraries were prepared by immunoSEQ multiplex PCR; TCRdb keeps only in-frame clonotypes and omits some of them. Among 65,000 or so clones listed, around 87% were seen once. Sequenced input: memory CD4+ T cells from PBMCs. The receptors come from a human donor in good health.

The rearrangement links TRBV7-3 to TRBJ1-1; the match to TRBD1 covers 7 bases. The length of the CDR3 is 13 residues. With V trimmed by 8 bases and J by 6 bases, 9 bases remained unmatched. Germline V gene sequence: CDR1 SGHTA, CDR2 FQGTGA. Here the CDR3 reads CASAGGQSSEAFF. CDR3 DNA sequence: TGTGCCAGCGCGGGGGGACAGTCGTCTGAAGCTTTCTTT.

This clone turned up a few times. The rearrangement uses TRBV7-3 and TRBJ2-2; D is uncertain. The germline CDR1 and CDR2 sequences are SGHTA and FQGTGA. The CDR3 length is 16 residues. Trimming pared 5 bases from V and 6 bases from J, leaving 19 bases between. The CDR3 loop is CASSRSDPRAAGELFF. The CDR3 nucleotides read TGTGCCAGCAGCCGATCCGACCCACGCGCCGCCGGGGAGCTGTTTTTT. Filled out from reference TRBV7-3 and TRBJ2-2, the complete variable domain reads GAGVSQTPSNKVTEKGKYVELRCDPISGHTALYWYRQSLGQGPEFLIYFQGTGAADDSGLPNDRFFAVRPEGSVSTLKIQRTERGDSAVYLCASSRSDPRAAGELFFGEGSRLTVL.

The chain carries TRBV5-1 and TRBJ2-1; D tentatively reads TRBD1 or TRBD2 (5 bases each). Per germline, CDR1 SGHRS and CDR2 YFSETQ. The CDR3 sequence is 18 residues long. V was shortened by 1 base and J by 7 bases, with 24 bases between the two germline ends. In DNA form, the CDR3 reads TGCGCCAGCAGCTTGCCCCGCTCTGGGACGTCCAAGGTGAATGAGCAGTTCTTC. This sequence encodes CASSLPRSGTSKVNEQFF.

This chain links TRBV30 with TRBJ1-2, with 7 positions matching TRBD1. The CDR3 totals 14 residues. V was clipped by 0 bases and J by 7 bases; unmatched bases: 8. The germline gives CDR1 GTSNPN, CDR2 SVGIG (reference sequence). The CDR3 here is CAWSVQGGSAGYTF. For the CDR3, the DNA is TGTGCCTGGAGTGTTCAGGGGGGATCAGCTGGCTACACCTTC.

This chain connects TRBV7-8 to TRBJ1-5; 7 positions match TRBD1. V was clipped by 5 bases and J by 5 bases; unmatched bases: 9. This CDR3 is built from 15 residues. The germline V gene has CDR1 SGHVS and CDR2 FQNEAQ. CDR3 sequence (DNA): TGTGCCAGCAGCCGGGGGGGTACAGGGGATCAGCCCCAGCATTTT. Its protein is CASSRGGTGDQPQHF.

J is TRBJ2-3 and V is TRBV6-2 or TRBV6-3; maybe TRBD2 (5 bases). From germline, CDR1 is MNHEY and CDR2 SVGEGT. The V gene lost 4 bases and the J gene lost 6 bases, with 14 bases spanning the gap. The CDR3 is 14 amino acids. CDR3 sequence (DNA): TGTGCCAGCAGTTTCTCGACTAAGTGGGATACGCAGTATTTT. The encoded protein is CASSFSTKWDTQYF.

V is TRBV27 and J is TRBJ1-2, with a tentative D call TRBD1 (5 bases). CDR3 length: 15 amino acids. The ends were cut back, 5 bases at V and 4 bases at J, with 17 bases in the middle. Looked up from germline, CDR1 is MNHEY and CDR2 is SMNVEV (reference sequence). In DNA, the CDR3 is TGTGCCAGCAGTCCCGCCCGCAGGGAGCCCTATGGCTACACCTTC. Amino acids: CASSPARREPYGYTF.

This clone was picked up one time. The chain has TRBV5-4 and TRBJ1-1; D might be TRBD1 (6 bases). V was cut by 0 bases and J by 3 bases, with 18 bases left in between. This CDR3 spans 17 amino acids. Per the germline V gene, CDR1 is SGHNT and CDR2 is YYREEE (reference sequence). CDR3 in DNA: TGTGCCAGCAGCTTGGGGGGGGCAGGGAGGCTGCACACTGAAGCTTTCTTT. Amino acid sequence: CASSLGGAGRLHTEAFF. Supplemented by reference TRBV5-4 and TRBJ1-1, the full variable domain reads ETGVTQSPTHLIKTRGQQVTLRCSSQSGHNTVSWYQQALGQGPQFIFQYYREEENGRGNFPPRFSGLQFPNYSSELNVNALELDDSALYLCASSLGGAGRLHTEAFFGQGTRLTVV.

This clone was found a few times. The chain employs TRBV9 and TRBJ1-3, with TRBD1 matching over 12 bases. V trimming: 0 bases; J trimming: 4 bases; junction bases outside the gene matches: 5. There are 17 residues in the CDR3. Germline values: CDR1 SGDLS, CDR2 YYNGEE. CDR3 loop: CASSVEPGQGAGNTIYF. The CDR3 DNA reads TGTGCCAGCAGCGTAGAACCGGGACAGGGGGCCGGAAACACCATATATTTT.

The J gene is TRBJ1-1, the V gene TRBV7-2; TRBD1 matches 7 bases. J gave up 0 bases and V 5 bases, and 12 bases lay outside the gene matches. This CDR3 is 17 amino acids long. Germline CDR1 and CDR2: SGHTA and FQGNSA. CDR3 protein: CASSQGALGQMNTEAFF. The CDR3 bases are TGTGCCAGCAGCCAGGGAGCTTTGGGACAGATGAACACTGAAGCTTTCTTT. The full variable domain, rest sourced from reference TRBV7-2 and TRBJ1-1, is GAGVSQSPSNKVTEKGKDVELRCDPISGHTALYWYRQSLGQGLEFLIYFQGNSAPDKSGLPSDRFSAERTGGSVSTLTIQRTQQEDSAVYLCASSQGALGQMNTEAFFGQGTRLTVV.

The chain employs TRBV7-2 and TRBJ2-3, with TRBD1 matching 8 bases. The CDR3 runs to 13 residues. V was clipped by 5 bases and J by 6 bases; unmatched bases: 4. Looked up from germline, CDR1 is SGHTA and CDR2 is FQGNSA. CDR3 DNA: TGTGCCAGCAGCCCCGGACAGGGCGATACGCAGTATTTT. Protein: CASSPGQGDTQYF.

The genes are TRBV27 and TRBJ2-3; 7 bases match TRBD2. J lost 2 bases, V lost 6 bases, and 5 bases had no gene match. This CDR3 has 14 amino acids. Germline CDR1 MNHEY, CDR2 SMNVEV (reference sequence). The CDR3: CASRPAGTTDTQYF. The CDR3 DNA reads TGTGCCAGCAGACCAGCGGGAACCACAGATACGCAGTATTTT.

The rearrangement joins TRBV28 to TRBJ1-1; no firm D call. CDR3 length: 12 amino acids. Germline loops: CDR1 MDHEN, CDR2 SYDVKM. V lost 5 bases and J 7 bases, leaving 11 bases between the germline ends. CDR3 loop: CASSPTTLEAFF. DNA for the CDR3: TGTGCCAGCAGTCCAACCACCCTTGAAGCTTTCTTT.

The genes are TRBV20-1 and TRBJ2-1, with TRBD2 as a possible D gene (7 bases). CDR3 length equals 15 residues. Germline V CDR1 and CDR2: DFQATT, SNEGSKA (reference sequence). Trimming took 3 bases from V and 6 from J, leaving 18 bases between them. The CDR3 spells CSASSPGGGTNEQFF. Written as DNA, the CDR3 is TGCAGTGCTAGTTCCCCGGGGGGCGGCACCAATGAGCAGTTCTTC.

This rearrangement joins TRBV7-9 to TRBJ2-2, with unresolved D. The length of the CDR3 is 16 residues. Trimming took off 1 base at V and 2 bases at J, with 11 bases between the two ends. Germline loops: CDR1 SEHNR, CDR2 FQNEAQ (reference sequence). The CDR3 nucleotides are TGTGCCAGCAGCTTAGAGTACGGCTATAACACCGGGGAGCTGTTTTTT. Translated, it gives CASSLEYGYNTGELFF.

The gene calls are TRBV7-2 and TRBJ2-5, with D possibly TRBD2 on 5 matching bases. In germline, CDR1 is SGHTA, CDR2 FQGNSA. There are 13 residues in the CDR3. Trimming removed 2 bases from V and 4 bases from J, with 8 bases in between. This chain's CDR3 is CASSLRAGETQYF. The CDR3 region has the DNA TGTGCCAGCAGCTTACGCGCGGGAGAGACCCAGTACTTC. Together with reference TRBV7-2 and TRBJ2-5, the CDR3 gives the full variable domain: GAGVSQSPSNKVTEKGKDVELRCDPISGHTALYWYRQSLGQGLEFLIYFQGNSAPDKSGLPSDRFSAERTGGSVSTLTIQRTQQEDSAVYLCASSLRAGETQYFGPGTRLLVL.

This clone came up a few times. The CDR3 nucleotides read TGTGCCAGCAGTTACAATCGCGGCGGTGGGAAACTGTTTTTT. This codes for CASSYNRGGGKLFF. The V call is TRBV6-6, the J call TRBJ1-4; no definite D call. The CDR3 runs to 14 residues. Germline assignment: CDR1 MNHNY and CDR2 SVGAGI (reference sequence). V lost 2 bases and J lost 11, with 15 bases in between.

This chain connects TRBV7-9 to TRBJ2-5; D is uncertain. The CDR3 length is 14 residues. CDR1 is SEHNR, CDR2 FQNEAQ, per germline (reference sequence). Trimming shortened V by 2 bases and J by 2 bases, and 9 bases separated the two germline ends. CDR3 amino acids: CASSLITSQETQYF. The CDR3 nucleotides read TGTGCCAGCAGCTTAATCACAAGTCAAGAGACCCAGTACTTC.

The chain is built from TRBV2 and TRBJ2-5, with D perhaps matching TRBD1 (6 bases). CDR3 length: 14 amino acids. CDR1 SNHLY and CDR2 FYNNEI come from the germline V gene. V was pared by 5 bases and J by 2 bases, with 12 bases between. CDR3 region: CASSRRQVQETQYF. For the CDR3, the DNA is TGTGCCAGCAGTAGAAGACAGGTTCAAGAGACCCAGTACTTC. Variable domain in full (rest from reference TRBV2 and TRBJ2-5): EPEVTQTPSHQVTQMGQEVILRCVPISNHLYFYWYRQILGQKVEFLVSFYNNEISEKSEIFDDQFSVERPDGSNFTLKIRSTKLEDSAMYFCASSRRQVQETQYFGPGTRLLVL.

The chain employs TRBV5-4 and TRBJ2-3; D not resolved. Trimming removed 1 base from V and 0 bases from J, with 15 bases in between. The CDR3 is 17 residues long. The germline CDR1 and CDR2 sequences are SGHNT and YYREEE (reference sequence). As DNA, the CDR3 is TGTGCCAGCAGCTTGCTTCACAGTACCTCTAGCACAGATACGCAGTATTTT. Protein product: CASSLLHSTSSTDTQYF.

The genes are TRBV7-2 and TRBJ2-3; D is undetermined. Trimming stripped 5 bases from V and 2 bases from J, with 11 bases between. CDR1 SGHTA and CDR2 FQGNSA come from the germline V gene. The CDR3 length is 14 residues. The DNA for the CDR3 is TGTGCCAGCAGCACCGGACCAGACACAGATACGCAGTATTTT. This translates into CASSTGPDTDTQYF.

This clone appeared a single time. This chain links TRBV7-2 with TRBJ1-3, with a possible D match to TRBD1 (5 bases). Germline V gives CDR1 SGHTA, CDR2 FQGNSA. The CDR3 extends over 15 amino acids. V was shortened by 3 bases and J by 0 bases, with 9 bases between the two germline ends. The CDR3 loop is CASSFAGSSGNTIYF. CDR3 in DNA: TGTGCCAGCAGCTTTGCAGGGAGCTCTGGAAACACCATATATTTT.

The chain uses TRBV10-1 and TRBJ2-7; no firm D call. Between the trimmed V and J ends, which lost 2 bases and 3 bases, there was a span of 5 bases. The CDR3 contains 12 residues. Germline CDR1 is WNHNN and CDR2 is SYGVQD (reference sequence). The CDR3 here is CASSETYYEQYF. CDR3 nucleotides: TGCGCCAGCAGTGAGACATACTACGAGCAGTACTTC.

A note on this clone: The junction departs from the called germline gene at one end, perhaps through a read error. The chain couples TRBV11-2 to TRBJ1-2; D remains ambiguous. CDR1 SGHAT and CDR2 FQNNGV come from the germline V gene. CDR3 size: 13 residues. CDR3 residues: CATSFNLREGYTF. The CDR3 bases are TGTGCCACCAGCTTTAATCTCCGCGAGGGCTACACCTTC.

Within the sample, this clone is medium-sized. The V and J genes are TRBV27 and TRBJ2-7; D is undetermined. The CDR3 loop spans 11 amino acids. V lost 4 bases, J lost 6 bases, and 7 bases lay in between. Germline V gene lookup returns CDR1 MNHEY and CDR2 SMNVEV (reference sequence). The chain's CDR3 is CASSSWGEQYF. DNA for the CDR3: TGTGCCAGCAGTTCATGGGGCGAGCAGTACTTC.

CDR3 nucleotide sequence: TGCGCCAGCAGCCAAGATGGGCGCCACACAGATACGCAGTATTTT. It specifies CASSQDGRHTDTQYF. V and J are TRBV4-3 and TRBJ2-3, with D uncertain. In germline, CDR1 is LGHNA, CDR2 YSLEER. Deletions cut 0 bases from V and 2 bases from J, with 9 bases between. There are 15 residues in the CDR3.